This T cell receptor beta chain was sequenced during a study of blood T cell repertoires in COVID-19. In the study overall: Acute and convalescent COVID-19 samples came from the United States, Italy and Spain. From T cells, B-cell-depleted T cells, or PBMCs came the material, which was cDNA or gDNA.

This clone was observed a handful of times. Using immunoSEQ multiplex PCR, the repertoire was profiled, and TCRdb retains in-frame clones only, with some absent. The repertoire holds 79,000 or so clones, 85% seen once, with roughly 9.7% in the top ten. Germline V gives CDR1 MNHEY, CDR2 SVGAGI. The CDR3 is 12 residues long. The V gene end was trimmed by 4 bases and the J gene end by 4 bases; junction bases not matched to a gene: 1. The source of this sequence is a man aged 60 to 75 with COVID-19, enrolled during active disease. This chain connects TRBV6-5 to TRBJ2-7; the match to TRBD1 covers 7 bases. The material sequenced was peripheral blood. The CDR3 nucleotides are TGTGCCAGCAGTTTACAGGGGTACGAGCAGTACTTC. The encoded protein is CASSLQGYEQYF.